Presented here are 20 T cell receptor beta chains from one specimen sequenced in a study of PD-1 blockade in classical Hodgkin lymphoma. Produced via immunoSEQ multiplex PCR; TCRdb's table is partial and in-frame only. The table has under 60,000 clones, 73% seen once; the top ten hold 9.5% to 12%. Brentuximab vedotin exposure varied among the patients, all of whom had relapsed after autologous stem cell transplantation. The sequences come from peripheral blood mononuclear cells (PBMCs), collected at baseline. These receptors came from a human donor with classical Hodgkin lymphoma.

The chain uses TRBV4-1 and TRBJ1-2; TRBD1 matches at 9 bases. The trim removed 1 base at V and 5 bases at J, leaving 8 bases unmatched. Germline V gives CDR1 MGHRA, CDR2 YSYEKL. CDR3 size: 16 residues. The CDR3 region has the DNA TGCGCCAGCAGCCAAGTAGGGACAGGGCTGCTGTATGGCTACACCTTC. Residues: CASSQVGTGLLYGYTF.

This clone was observed a few times. The chain uses TRBV19 and TRBJ2-7; no definite D call. This CDR3 has 13 amino acids. Germline V CDR1 and CDR2: LNHDA, SQIVND (reference sequence). The V and J ends lost 5 bases and 2 bases respectively, with 10 bases between them. The CDR3 sequence is CASSPNDPYEQYF. Written as DNA, the CDR3 is TGTGCCAGTAGTCCAAATGATCCCTACGAGCAGTACTTC. Variable domain in full (rest from reference TRBV19 and TRBJ2-7): DGGITQSPKYLFRKEGQNVTLSCEQNLNHDAMYWYRQDPGQGLRLIYYSQIVNDFQKGDIAEGYSVSREKKESFPLTVTSAQKNPTAFYLCASSPNDPYEQYFGPGTRLTVT.

As regards this clone: Other DNA sequences from this sample encode an identical CDR3 as well. The CDR3 DNA sequence: TGTGCCAGCAGTTACAGGGGGGCTGAAGCTTTCTTT. Translated, it gives CASSYRGAEAFF. The chain uses TRBV6-5 and TRBJ1-1, with D maybe TRBD1 (6 bases). The CDR3 runs 12 residues. Germline CDR1 and CDR2: MNHEY and SVGAGI. V lost 2 bases to trimming and J lost 6 bases, with 7 bases between them.

The rearrangement uses TRBV7-3 and TRBJ2-1, with D possibly being TRBD2 (5 bases). CDR1 and CDR2 from the germline V gene are SGHTA and FQGTGA. V was clipped by 5 bases and J by 1 base, with 15 bases between them. The CDR3 extends over 16 amino acids. CDR3: CASSDRGRGSYNEQFF. CDR3 sequence (DNA): TGTGCCAGCAGCGACCGGGGTCGGGGATCCTACAATGAGCAGTTCTTC.

The J gene is TRBJ2-7, the V gene TRBV7-2; 8 bases are a match to TRBD1. After removal of 4 bases from V and 2 bases from J, the junction contained 10 bases not matched to a gene. Germline values: CDR1 SGHTA, CDR2 FQGNSA. The CDR3 extends over 16 amino acids. The CDR3 DNA sequence: TGTGCCAGCAGCTCCGCACGCAGGGGGCGCCCCTACGAGCAGTACTTC. Its protein product is CASSSARRGRPYEQYF.

This sequence joins TRBV7-9 and TRBJ1-1; D is ambiguous. Trimming took 1 base from V and 5 from J, leaving 8 bases between them. The CDR3 has 13 amino acids. Germline V CDR1 and CDR2: SEHNR, FQNEAQ (reference sequence). The CDR3 DNA sequence: TGTGCCAGCAGCTTAGGGACCCAGACTGAAGCTTTCTTT. Translated, it gives CASSLGTQTEAFF. The variable domain in full, completed from reference TRBV7-9 and TRBJ1-1, reads DTGVSQNPRHKITKRGQNVTFRCDPISEHNRLYWYRQTLGQGPEFLTYFQNEAQLEKSRLLSDRFSAERPKGSFSTLEIQRTEQGDSAMYLCASSLGTQTEAFFGQGTRLTVV.

The genes are TRBV7-8 and TRBJ1-3; no clear D. In germline, CDR1 is SGHVS, CDR2 FQNEAQ. The length of the CDR3 is 15 residues. Trimming took 6 bases from V and 0 from J, leaving 12 bases between them. The CDR3 DNA follows: TGTGCCAGCAGTCCTCTCACTTCCTCTGGAAACACCATATATTTT. Protein product: CASSPLTSSGNTIYF.

The rearrangement uses TRBV7-9 and TRBJ2-1; D tentatively reads TRBD1 or TRBD2 (5 bases each). This CDR3 comprises 13 residues. CDR1 and CDR2 from the germline V gene are SEHNR and FQNEAQ (reference sequence). The germline V and J ends were trimmed by 1 base and 7 bases, with 8 bases remaining between them. The chain's CDR3 is CASSLDGANEQFF. CDR3 in DNA: TGTGCCAGCAGCTTAGACGGGGCTAATGAGCAGTTCTTC.

V usage is TRBV27 and J usage is TRBJ1-1, with 9 bases aligning to TRBD1. Germline V lookup: CDR1 MNHEY, CDR2 SMNVEV (reference sequence). The CDR3 spans 15 residues. Losses at the gene ends were 3 bases for V and 4 bases for J; bases not matched to a gene: 6. CDR3 sequence: CASSFYPTGGTEAFF. The CDR3, as DNA: TGTGCCAGCAGTTTTTACCCGACAGGGGGCACTGAAGCTTTCTTT.

The table lists this clone with a few counts. The gene calls are TRBV5-4 and TRBJ2-7; 7 positions agree with TRBD1. The V gene's germline CDR1 is SGHNT and CDR2 YYREEE (reference sequence). The CDR3 is 14 residues long. J was trimmed by 2 bases and V by 2 bases; bases with no gene match: 4. CDR3 DNA sequence: TGTGCCAGCAGCTTAGGACAGGTACCCTACGAGCAGTACTTC. Translated: CASSLGQVPYEQYF.

The table lists this clone with a few counts. This chain connects TRBV30 to TRBJ1-1, with D perhaps TRBD1 (5 bases). With 2 bases removed from V and 7 bases from J, the gap between germline ends came to 8 bases. This CDR3 contains 11 residues. CDR1 is GTSNPN, CDR2 SVGIG, per germline (reference sequence). As DNA, the CDR3 is TGTGCCTGGAGTAAGCAGGGTGAAGCTTTCTTT. Encoded protein: CAWSKQGEAFF.

Concerning this clone itself: Compared with germline, one end of the junction differs, possibly owing to a read error. The chain couples TRBV28 to TRBJ1-1; D may be TRBD1 (5 bases). The CDR3 extends over 13 amino acids. Per germline, CDR1 MDHEN and CDR2 SYDVKM. The CDR3 DNA follows: TGTGCCAGCGGTTTGGAACCGGGGGTTGAAGCTTTCTTT. Amino acids: CASGLEPGVEAFF.

J is TRBJ2-7 and V is TRBV5-1; 9 bases line up with TRBD2. The germline V gene encodes CDR1 SGHRS and CDR2 YFSETQ. The V and J ends lost 0 bases and 0 bases, in that order; junction bases with no gene match: 4. CDR3 length: 16 amino acids. The chain's CDR3 is CASSLGSSGSSYEQYF. CDR3 DNA: TGCGCCAGCAGCTTGGGTAGTAGCGGGAGCTCCTACGAGCAGTACTTC.

The CDR3: CASSEAERAGYTF. CDR3 nucleotide sequence: TGTGCCAGCAGTGAAGCGGAAAGGGCTGGCTACACCTTC. The chain has TRBV2 and TRBJ1-2; no clear D gene. CDR1 and CDR2 from the germline V gene are SNHLY and FYNNEI. V lost 0 bases to trimming and J lost 7 bases, with 9 bases between them. The CDR3 has 13 residues.

The chain has TRBV9 and TRBJ2-3; TRBD2 matches 8 bases. The CDR3 loop spans 16 amino acids. CDR1 SGDLS and CDR2 YYNGEE come from the germline V gene. Trimming removed 2 bases from V and 3 bases from J; junction bases left unmatched: 8. The DNA of the CDR3 is TGTGCCAGCAGCGTGTTTAGCGGGGAAGGGACAGATACGCAGTATTTT. Residues: CASSVFSGEGTDTQYF.

The chain couples TRBV15 to TRBJ2-7, with D unclear. V lost 0 bases to trimming and J lost 1 base, with 7 bases between them. This CDR3 spans 14 amino acids. Germline loops: CDR1 LNHNV, CDR2 YYDKDF (reference sequence). CDR3 DNA sequence: TGTGCCACCAGCAGAGAGATCGGTTCCTACGAGCAGTACTTC. Protein sequence: CATSREIGSYEQYF.

Turning to this clone: The junction departs from germline at one end; a sequencing error may be responsible. The chain links TRBV7-9 to TRBJ1-2; TRBD1 might be the D (5 bases). CDR1 and CDR2 from the germline V gene are SEHNR and FQNEAQ (reference sequence). The CDR3 has 15 residues. CDR3 in amino acids: CASSLGEGAPYGYTF. The CDR3 nucleotides read TGTGCCAGCAGTTTAGGCGAAGGGGCACCGTATGGCTACACCTTC.

The chain employs TRBV19 and TRBJ2-1; 11 bases align to TRBD2. The CDR3 covers 17 residues. Germline CDR1 is LNHDA and CDR2 is SQIVND (reference sequence). V trimming: 4 bases; J trimming: 3 bases; junction bases outside the gene matches: 8. CDR3 amino acids: CASSTRTSGYIYNEQFF. CDR3 sequence (DNA): TGTGCCAGTAGTACTCGGACTAGCGGGTATATCTACAATGAGCAGTTCTTC.

The chain joins TRBV14 to TRBJ1-3; D gene ambiguous. V lost 5 bases and J 2 bases, leaving 13 bases between the germline ends. The CDR3 contains 15 residues. The germline V gene has CDR1 SGHDN and CDR2 FVKESK. CDR3 sequence reads: CASSLQPVTGNTIYF. CDR3 sequence (DNA): TGTGCCAGCAGCTTACAACCGGTAACTGGAAACACCATATATTTT.

This clone has just a few counts. This chain links TRBV19 with TRBJ1-5; D perhaps matches TRBD1 (6 bases). The CDR3 contains 17 residues. Trimming shortened V by 1 base and J by 6 bases, and 19 bases separated the two germline ends. Germline V gene lookup returns CDR1 LNHDA and CDR2 SQIVND (reference sequence). The CDR3 coding sequence is TGTGCCAGTAGTATAGCCGTTAGGAAACAGGGTCTTCAGCCCCAGCATTTT. It yields the protein CASSIAVRKQGLQPQHF.